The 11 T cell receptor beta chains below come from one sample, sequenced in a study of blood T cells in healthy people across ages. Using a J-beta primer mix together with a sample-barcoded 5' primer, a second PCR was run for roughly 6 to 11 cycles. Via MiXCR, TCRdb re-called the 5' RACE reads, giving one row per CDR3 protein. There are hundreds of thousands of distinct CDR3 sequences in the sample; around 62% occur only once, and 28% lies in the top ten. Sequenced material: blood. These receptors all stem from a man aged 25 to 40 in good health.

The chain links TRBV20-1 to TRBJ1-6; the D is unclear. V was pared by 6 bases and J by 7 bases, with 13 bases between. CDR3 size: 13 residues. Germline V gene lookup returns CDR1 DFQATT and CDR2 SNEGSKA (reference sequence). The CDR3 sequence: CSAPDVNNSPLHF. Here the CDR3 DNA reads TGCAGTGCCCCTGACGTGAACAATTCACCCCTCCACTTT.

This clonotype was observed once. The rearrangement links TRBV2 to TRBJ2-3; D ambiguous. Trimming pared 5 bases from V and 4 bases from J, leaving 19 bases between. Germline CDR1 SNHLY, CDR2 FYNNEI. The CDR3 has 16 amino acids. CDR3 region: CASSLNSRSWADTQYF. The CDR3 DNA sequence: TGTGCCAGCAGTCTGAACAGTCGCAGTTGGGCAGATACGCAGTATTTT.

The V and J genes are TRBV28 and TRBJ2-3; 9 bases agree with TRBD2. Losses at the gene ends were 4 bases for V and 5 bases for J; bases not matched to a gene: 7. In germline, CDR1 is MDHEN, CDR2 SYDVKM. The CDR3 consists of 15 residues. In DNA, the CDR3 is TGTGCCAGCAGTTCCCGACTAGCGGTAGGAGATACGCAGTATTTT. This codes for CASSSRLAVGDTQYF. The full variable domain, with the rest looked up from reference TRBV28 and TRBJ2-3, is DVKVTQSSRYLVKRTGEKVFLECVQDMDHENMFWYRQDPGLGLRLIYFSYDVKMKEKGDIPEGYSVSREKKERFSLILESASTNQTSMYLCASSSRLAVGDTQYFGPGTRLTVL.

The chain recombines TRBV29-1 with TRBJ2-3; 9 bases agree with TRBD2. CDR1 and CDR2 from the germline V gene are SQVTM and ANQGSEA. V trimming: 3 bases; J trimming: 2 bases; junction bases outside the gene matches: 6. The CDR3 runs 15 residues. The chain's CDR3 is CSVELAGVYTDTQYF. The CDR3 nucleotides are TGCAGCGTTGAGTTAGCGGGGGTCTACACAGATACGCAGTATTTT.

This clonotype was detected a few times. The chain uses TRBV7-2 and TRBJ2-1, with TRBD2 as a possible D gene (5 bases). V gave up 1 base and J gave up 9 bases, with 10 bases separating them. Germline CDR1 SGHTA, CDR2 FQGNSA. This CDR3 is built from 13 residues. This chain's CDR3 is CASSLERRGEQFF. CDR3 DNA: TGTGCCAGCAGCTTAGAGAGACGGGGTGAGCAGTTCTTC.

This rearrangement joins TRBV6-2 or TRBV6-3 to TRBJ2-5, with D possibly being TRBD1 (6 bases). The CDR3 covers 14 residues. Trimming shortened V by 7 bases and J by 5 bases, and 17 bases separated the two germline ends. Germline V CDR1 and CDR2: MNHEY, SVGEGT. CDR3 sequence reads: CASTQLGGRETQYF. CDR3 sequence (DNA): TGTGCCAGCACCCAGTTAGGGGGTAGGGAGACCCAGTACTTC.

The CDR3 sequence: CASSRGLLQETQYF. DNA for the CDR3: TGTGCCAGCAGCCGTGGACTCCTACAAGAGACCCAGTACTTC. This rearrangement joins TRBV11-1 to TRBJ2-7, with a possible D match to TRBD2 (5 bases). The J call is in doubt because the DNA end fits TRBJ2-5 better. Germline CDR1 is SGHAT and CDR2 is FQDESV (reference sequence). The CDR3 contains 14 residues.

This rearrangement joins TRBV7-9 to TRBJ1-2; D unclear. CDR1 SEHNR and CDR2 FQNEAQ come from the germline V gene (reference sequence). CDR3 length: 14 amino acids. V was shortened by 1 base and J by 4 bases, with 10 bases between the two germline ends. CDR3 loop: CASSLGIAGYGYTF. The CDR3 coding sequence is TGTGCCAGCAGCTTAGGAATAGCTGGCTATGGCTACACCTTC.

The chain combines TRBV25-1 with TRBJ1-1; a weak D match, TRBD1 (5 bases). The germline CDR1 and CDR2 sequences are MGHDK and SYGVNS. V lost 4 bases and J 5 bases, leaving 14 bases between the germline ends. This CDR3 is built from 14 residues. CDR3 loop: CASSVEGLGTEAFF. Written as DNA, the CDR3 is TGTGCCAGCAGTGTAGAGGGGCTTGGAACTGAAGCTTTCTTT. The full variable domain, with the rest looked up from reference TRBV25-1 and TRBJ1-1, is EADIYQTPRYLVIGTGKKITLECSQTMGHDKMYWYQQDPGMELHLIHYSYGVNSTEKGDLSSESTVSRIRTEHFPLTLESARPSHTSQYLCASSVEGLGTEAFFGQGTRLTVV.

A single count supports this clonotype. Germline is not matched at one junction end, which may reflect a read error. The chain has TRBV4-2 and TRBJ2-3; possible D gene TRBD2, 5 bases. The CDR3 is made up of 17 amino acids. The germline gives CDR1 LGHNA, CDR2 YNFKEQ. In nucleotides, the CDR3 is TGTGCCAGCAGCCAAGGGCAAGGGAGTATGAGCACAGATGCGCAGTATTTT. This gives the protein CASSQGQGSMSTDAQYF.

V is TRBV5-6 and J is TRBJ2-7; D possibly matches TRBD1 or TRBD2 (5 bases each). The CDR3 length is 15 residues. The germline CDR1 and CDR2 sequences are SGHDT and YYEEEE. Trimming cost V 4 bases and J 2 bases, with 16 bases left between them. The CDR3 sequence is CASSGTLDSAYEQYF. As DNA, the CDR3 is TGTGCCAGCAGCGGGACCCTCGACAGTGCCTACGAGCAGTACTTC.